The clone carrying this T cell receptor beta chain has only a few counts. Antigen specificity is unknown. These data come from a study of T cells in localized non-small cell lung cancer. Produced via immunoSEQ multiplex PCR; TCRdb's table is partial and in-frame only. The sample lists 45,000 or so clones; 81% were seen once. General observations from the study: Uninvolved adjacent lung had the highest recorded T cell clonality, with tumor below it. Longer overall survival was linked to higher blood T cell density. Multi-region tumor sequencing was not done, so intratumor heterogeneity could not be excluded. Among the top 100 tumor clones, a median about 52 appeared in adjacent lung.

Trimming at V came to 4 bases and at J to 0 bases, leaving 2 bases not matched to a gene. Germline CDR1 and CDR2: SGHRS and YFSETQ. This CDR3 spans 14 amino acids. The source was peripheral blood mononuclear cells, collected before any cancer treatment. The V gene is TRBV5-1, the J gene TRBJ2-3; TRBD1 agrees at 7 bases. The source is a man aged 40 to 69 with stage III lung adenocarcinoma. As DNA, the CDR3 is TGCGCCAGCAGCCCGGGACAGAGCACAGATACGCAGTATTTT. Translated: CASSPGQSTDTQYF.